Listed below are T cell receptor beta chains from one sample, sequenced in a study of T cell responses to AZD1222 COVID-19 vaccine. Assay used: immunoSEQ multiplex PCR; TCRdb lists only in-frame clones, some missing. The table records 150,000 to 200,000 clones, approximately 87% of them present only once. The specimen comprised peripheral blood, sampled on day 0 of MenACWY control vaccination. The receptor source for this set is an adult in good health. Both conserved end residues are part of each CDR3. The D gene is left open where the match is weak. Clone size is not always given. Where it is, it says once, few, many or a class for expanded clones.

J gene	V gene	D gene	clone size	CDR3 DNA	CDR3 protein
TRBJ2-6	TRBV10-3	-	-	TGTGCCATCAGTGAGTCTTATCCAGGACAGCCTTCCTCTGGGGCCAACGTCCTGACTTTC	CAISESYPGQPSSGANVLTF
TRBJ1-1	TRBV30	-	-	TGTGCCTGTAGTACGCGGATAGGGAACACTGAAGCTTTCTTT	CACSTRIGNTEAFF
TRBJ1-1	TRBV28	-	once	TGTGCCAGCAGTGCGGGAATGAGGACTGAAGCTTTCTTT	CASSAGMRTEAFF
TRBJ2-3	TRBV7-3	TRBD2	many	TGTGCCAGCAGCTCCCGACTAGCGGGAGGTCCCGGGGCAACAGATACGCAGTATTTT	CASSSRLAGGPGATDTQYF
TRBJ2-6	TRBV5-1	TRBD1	-	TGCGCCAGCAGCCTACAGACAGGGACACGAAGGGCTGGGGCCAACGTCCTGACTTTC	CASSLQTGTRRAGANVLTF
TRBJ1-1	TRBV7-2	-	-	TGTGCCAGCAGCTCAGGAATTCCGACTGAAGCTTTCTTT	CASSSGIPTEAFF
TRBJ1-2	TRBV3-1/TRBV3-2	-	-	TGTGCCAGCAGCCAACCCCTAGGAGGGGAAGCTAACTATGGCTACACCTTC	CASSQPLGGEANYGYTF
TRBJ1-4	TRBV15	-	-	TGTGCCACCAGCAGAGGGGGGGTGGACGGGTCTGAAAAACTGTTTTTT	CATSRGGVDGSEKLFF
TRBJ2-7	TRBV9	TRBD1	-	TGTGCCAGCAGCGTGGGGACAGGGGCCTCCTACGAGCAGTACTTC	CASSVGTGASYEQYF
TRBJ2-5	TRBV9	TRBD2	-	TGTGCCAGCAGCGTAGTGGGTAGCGGGGGCCAAGAGACCCAGTACTTC	CASSVVGSGGQETQYF
TRBJ1-2	TRBV7-2	-	-	TGTGCCAGCAGCTTAGTGGAGAGGGATGGCTACACCTTC	CASSLVERDGYTF
TRBJ2-2	TRBV5-1	TRBD1	-	TGCGCCAGCAGCGGGGGACAGGGGACCGGGGAGCTGTTTTTT	CASSGGQGTGELFF
TRBJ2-7	TRBV19	-	once	TGTGCCAGTAGCGACGGCCAGAACTACGAGCAGTACTTC	CASSDGQNYEQYF
TRBJ2-1	TRBV27	TRBD1	-	TGTGCCAGCAGTGGAGAGGGGGCCGGGTACAATGAGCAGTTCTTC	CASSGEGAGYNEQFF
TRBJ2-2	TRBV7-3	TRBD2	-	TGTGCCAGCAGCTTAAATCCTAGCGGGGGACCCACCGGGGAGCTGTTTTTT	CASSLNPSGGPTGELFF
TRBJ1-5	TRBV6-1	-	-	TGTGCCAGCAGTGCGCAGGGGACCGCCTATAGCAATCAGCCCCAGCATTTT	CASSAQGTAYSNQPQHF
TRBJ1-5	TRBV6-6	-	-	TGTGCCAGCAGTTACTTATCGGCAGGTCGTGAGCCCCAGCATTTT	CASSYLSAGREPQHF
TRBJ1-3	TRBV18	TRBD1	once	TGTGCCAGCTCACCGGTCGGGACAGCTCCTTCTGGAAACACCATATATTTT	CASSPVGTAPSGNTIYF
TRBJ2-2	TRBV5-1	-	-	TGCGCCAGCAGCTTGGCTCTCCACGGGGTCACCGGGGAGCTGTTTTTT	CASSLALHGVTGELFF
TRBJ1-2	TRBV9	-	-	TGTGCCAGCAGCGACAGGATTCGGGGCTACACCTTC	CASSDRIRGYTF
TRBJ2-7	TRBV14	-	-	TGTGCCAGCAGCCCCTCCTACGAGCAGTACTTC	CASSPSYEQYF
TRBJ2-6	TRBV5-1	-	-	TGCGCCAGCAGCTTGGACGGTTCTGGGGCCAACGTCCTGACTTTC	CASSLDGSGANVLTF
TRBJ2-1	TRBV11-2	TRBD2	-	TGTGCCAGCAGTCTCCAGCGGGAGCGTGGCAATGAGCAGTTCTTC	CASSLQRERGNEQFF
TRBJ2-2	TRBV7-2	-	-	TGTGCCAGCAGCCGTGGACGAATCTCCGGCGGGGAGCTGTTTTTT	CASSRGRISGGELFF
TRBJ2-3	TRBV7-3	TRBD2	-	TGTGCCAGCAGCCGACGGGGACTAGCGGCCAGCACAGATACGCAGTATTTT	CASSRRGLAASTDTQYF
TRBJ1-1	TRBV5-1	-	-	TGCGCCAGCAGCGACCAAGGAGGGAACACTGAAGCTTTCTTT	CASSDQGGNTEAFF
TRBJ2-1	TRBV5-1	TRBD2	-	TGCGCCAGCAGCTTTGGCCTAGCGGCTAAGGATGAGCAGTTCTTC	CASSFGLAAKDEQFF
TRBJ2-1	TRBV7-9	TRBD2	-	TGTGCCAGCAGGCTAACTAGCGGCATCGACAATGAGCAGTTCTTC	CASRLTSGIDNEQFF
TRBJ2-1	TRBV10-3	-	-	TGTGCCATCAGTCGCGGGACCTACAATGAGCAGTTCTTC	CAISRGTYNEQFF
TRBJ2-5	TRBV2	-	-	TGTGCCAGCAGTGGAACTTACAGGGACAAGAAGACCCAGTACTTC	CASSGTYRDKKTQYF
TRBJ1-1	TRBV20-1	TRBD1	-	TGCAGTGCTAGTGGGACAGGGAACACTGAAGCTTTCTTT	CSASGTGNTEAFF
TRBJ1-1	TRBV5-1	-	-	TGCGCCAGCACTACGGGTGGGTCTGAAGCTTTCTTT	CASTTGGSEAFF
TRBJ2-7	TRBV7-9	TRBD2	-	TGTGCCAGCAGCTCGGGACTAGCGAGGAGCGAGCAGTACTTC	CASSSGLARSEQYF
TRBJ2-7	TRBV29-1	TRBD2	-	TGCAGCGTTGGGGAGGGGTCGCGCGAGCAGTACTTC	CSVGEGSREQYF
TRBJ2-1	TRBV14	-	-	TGTGCCAGCAGCCTAACTACCCGAGGGGGGATGTGGTTCTTC	CASSLTTRGGMWFF
TRBJ2-2	TRBV6-5	-	-	TGTGCCAGCAGTTACGCCCGCCTGCGCGGGGAGCTGTTTTTT	CASSYARLRGELFF
TRBJ2-5	TRBV7-2	TRBD1	-	TGTGCCAGCAGCTTATTAGACAGGGCAGAGACCCAGTACTTC	CASSLLDRAETQYF
TRBJ1-1	TRBV3-1/TRBV3-2	TRBD1	-	TGTGCCAGCAGGGACAGGGGGGGGAACACTGAAGCTTTCTTT	CASRDRGGNTEAFF
TRBJ1-2	TRBV28	-	-	TGTGCCAGCAGCTATGGGGGGGGCGCATTTGGCTACACCTTC	CASSYGGGAFGYTF
TRBJ1-6	TRBV9	-	-	TGTGCCAGCAGCCAATCAGGAGGGAATTCACCCCTCCACTTT	CASSQSGGNSPLHF
TRBJ2-5	TRBV7-9	TRBD1	-	TGTGCCAGCAGACGGACAGGAAGGGGGGAGACCCAGTACTTC	CASRRTGRGETQYF
TRBJ1-2	TRBV30	-	few	TGTGCCTGGAACAGTTTACAAAGGCCCTATGGCTACACCTTC	CAWNSLQRPYGYTF
TRBJ2-1	TRBV12-5	-	-	TGTGCTAGTGGTTTGGACCCCCCTGGAGCGAGTGAGCAGTTCTTC	CASGLDPPGASEQFF
TRBJ1-2	TRBV5-4	-	-	TGTGCCAGCAGCTTTCAAACAGAATATGGCTACACCTTC	CASSFQTEYGYTF
TRBJ2-3	TRBV29-1	TRBD2	-	TGCAGCGTTGAGGTAGCGGGAGTAGGATCGGATACGCAGTATTTT	CSVEVAGVGSDTQYF